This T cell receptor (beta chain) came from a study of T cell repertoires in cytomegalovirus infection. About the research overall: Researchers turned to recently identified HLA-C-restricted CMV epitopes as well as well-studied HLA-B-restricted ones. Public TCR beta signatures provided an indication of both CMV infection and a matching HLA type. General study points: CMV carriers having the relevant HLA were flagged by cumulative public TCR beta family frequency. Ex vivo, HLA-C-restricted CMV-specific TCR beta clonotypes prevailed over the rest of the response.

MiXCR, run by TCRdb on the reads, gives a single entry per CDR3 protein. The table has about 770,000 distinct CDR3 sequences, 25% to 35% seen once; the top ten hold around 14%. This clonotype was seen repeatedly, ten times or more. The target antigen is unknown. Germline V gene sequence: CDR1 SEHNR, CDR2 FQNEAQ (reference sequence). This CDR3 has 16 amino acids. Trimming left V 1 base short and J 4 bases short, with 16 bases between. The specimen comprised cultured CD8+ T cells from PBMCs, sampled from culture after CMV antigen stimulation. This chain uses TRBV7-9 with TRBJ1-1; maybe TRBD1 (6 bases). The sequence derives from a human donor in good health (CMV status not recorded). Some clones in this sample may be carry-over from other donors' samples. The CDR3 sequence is CASSLDRVGKGTEAFF. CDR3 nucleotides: TGTGCCAGCAGCTTAGACAGGGTAGGAAAGGGCACTGAAGCTTTCTTT. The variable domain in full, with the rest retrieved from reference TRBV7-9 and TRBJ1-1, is DTGVSQNPRHKITKRGQNVTFRCDPISEHNRLYWYRQTLGQGPEFLTYFQNEAQLEKSRLLSDRFSAERPKGSFSTLEIQRTEQGDSAMYLCASSLDRVGKGTEAFFGQGTRLTVV.